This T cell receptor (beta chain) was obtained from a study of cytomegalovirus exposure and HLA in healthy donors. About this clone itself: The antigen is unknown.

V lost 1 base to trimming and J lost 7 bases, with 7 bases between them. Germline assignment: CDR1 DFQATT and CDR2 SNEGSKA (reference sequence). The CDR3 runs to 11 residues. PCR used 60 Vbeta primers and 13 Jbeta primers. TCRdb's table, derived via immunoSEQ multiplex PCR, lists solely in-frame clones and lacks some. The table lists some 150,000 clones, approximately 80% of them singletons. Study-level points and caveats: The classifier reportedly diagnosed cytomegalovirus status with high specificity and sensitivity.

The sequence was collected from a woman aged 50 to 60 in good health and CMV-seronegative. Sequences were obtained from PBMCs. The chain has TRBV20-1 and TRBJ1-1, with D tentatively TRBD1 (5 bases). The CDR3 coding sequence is TGCAGTGCTAGAGGGGGGGGTGAAGCTTTCTTT. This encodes CSARGGGEAFF.